A single TCR beta chain is shown here with its context. Its binding antigen is unknown. No base quality values were provided; no much bigger clone lies one nucleotide off. The protocol used for the library was the immunoSEQ multiplex PCR assay. Following the manufacturer's protocol, the hsTCRB Kit was used to amplify rearranged TCR beta chain sequences. An Illumina MiSeq was used to sequence the TCRB libraries. As for the original processing: The kit vendor's proprietary platform handled demultiplexing, trimming and gene mapping. The table comes from immuneACCESS by way of TCRdb, which keeps in-frame sequences with V and J called. Part of the clones is missing from these tables; in studies checked, under half for an unresolved V gene and the rest for unknown reasons. The V and J calls and clone size are taken from that table; D and trimming were inferred from the DNA. The sample table shows about 92,000 clones, and about four fifths are seen once. The ten largest make up approximately 8% of the sample.

The record originates from a study of a mutant IDH1 vaccine in newly diagnosed glioma (dated by TCRdb to about 2021). As for the study more broadly: Of the roughly 34 treated patients, about 62% were male and around 40% were female, and the mean age was 40.4 years. Prior to enrollment, standard therapy consisting of radiotherapy alone, temozolomide alone, or radiochemotherapy with temozolomide had been administered to patients, with the combination being received by most patients. For exploratory analyses, longitudinal TCRB deep sequencing was carried out in about two dozen treated patients wherever samples were available. Peripheral blood was collected at six visits: V03 (baseline), V05, V07, V10, V12 and V13. The full study reports these points: According to the authors, sample limitations meant that analyses of patient blood samples could not be reproduced. Immune responses induced by the vaccine were seen in approximately 93% of patients across multiple MHC alleles. PBMC samples for TCRB deep sequencing were selected based on availability. Pseudoprogression seemed to be unrelated to changes in the top peripheral T cell clonotypes found by TCRB sequencing.

Via the germline V gene, CDR1 is SNHLY and CDR2 FYNNEI. The CDR3 runs 15 amino acids, cysteine and phenylalanine included. Just the 45-base CDR3 DNA is kept, in frame starting at base 1. Between the V and J ends, shortened by 5 bases and 0 bases respectively, the junction contains 10 bases. This sample's time point label indicates: baseline, week 1 (first vaccination visit). Taken with the paper, the label for treatment or condition translates to: pre-vaccination baseline after standard-of-care therapy. Donors had newly diagnosed WHO grade 3 or 4 IDH1-mutant astrocytomas with loss of nuclear ATRX. The samples were drawn from NOA16, a multicentre, single-arm, open-label phase I trial in Germany that tested a mutant IDH1 peptide vaccine in humans for the first time. Visit V03 blood draws served as the baseline sample for immunogenicity testing. Genomic DNA for TCRB sequencing was extracted from EDTA blood using the DNeasy Blood and Tissue Kit.

Sample: PBMCs, taken from a glioma patient treated with radiotherapy, temozolomide or both. The clonotype comes from a woman in her forties or fifties with glioma. The rearranged chain carries TRBV2 and TRBJ1-4; no D gene call is confident. The DNA sequence reads TGTGCCAGCAGTTCAAGTCAATCAACTAATGAAAAACTGTTTTTT. It codes for CASSSSQSTNEKLFF.